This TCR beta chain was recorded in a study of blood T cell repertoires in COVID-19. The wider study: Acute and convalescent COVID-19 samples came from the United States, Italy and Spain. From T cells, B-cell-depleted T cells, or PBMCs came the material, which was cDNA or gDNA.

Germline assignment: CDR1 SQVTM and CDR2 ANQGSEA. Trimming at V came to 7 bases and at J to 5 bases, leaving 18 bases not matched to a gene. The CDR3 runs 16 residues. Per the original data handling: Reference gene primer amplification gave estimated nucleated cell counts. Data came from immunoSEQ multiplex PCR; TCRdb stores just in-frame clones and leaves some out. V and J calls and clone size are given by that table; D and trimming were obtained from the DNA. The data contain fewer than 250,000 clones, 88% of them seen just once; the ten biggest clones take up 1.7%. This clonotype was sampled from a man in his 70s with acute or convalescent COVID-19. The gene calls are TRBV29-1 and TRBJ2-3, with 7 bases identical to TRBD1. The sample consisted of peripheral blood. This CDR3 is CSARTGFRGQGDTQYF. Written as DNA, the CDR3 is TGCAGCGCCAGAACCGGGTTTAGGGGGCAGGGAGATACGCAGTATTTT.